The TCR beta chain described here comes from a study of PD-1 blockade in classical Hodgkin lymphoma (dated by TCRdb to about 2020). Background for the entire study: Nivolumab dosing was 3 mg/kg intravenously every 2 weeks, continuing until either disease progression or unacceptable toxicity. The study used TCR beta sequencing and CyTOF to define a peripheral blood immune signature of response to PD-1 blockade in classical Hodgkin lymphoma.

Notes on this clone: Its antigen target is currently unknown. No much larger clone is present one base from it, and per-base qualities are unavailable.

Genomic DNA was extracted with the Qiagen DNeasy kit from unsorted PBMCs and from negatively selected CD4+ and CD8+ fractions. TCR beta CDR3 regions were amplified by immunoSEQ multiplex PCR using primers annealing to V and J segments. A synthetic immune receptor repertoire was used to minimize amplification bias, and any remaining bias was removed computationally after sequencing. The study's processing was this. Repertoire diversity was quantified as the Shannon entropy index using custom Python scripts. Unsorted, CD4+ and CD8+ repertoires were examined separately, except in combined analyses, for which CD4+ and CD8+ sequences were merged in silico. A clone was considered expanded if an increase in frequency of at least 2-fold after treatment relative to C1D1 was found, and a pseudocount of 0.5 was applied to clones undetected at baseline. Clones with 0 or 1 copy at C1D1 were classified as singleton clones, and clones with 2 or more copies were classified as non-singleton clones. Clones expanded in unsorted samples were labelled as CD4+, CD8+ or unknown by matching protein sequences in sorted samples from the same patient. Wilcoxon tests were applied to paired samples to test diversity changes from C1D1 to C4D1. TCRdb carries this immuneACCESS record with in-frame sequences only. Its versions omit some clonotypes, under half of them owing to an unresolved V gene in the studies checked, with the rest unexplained. V, J and clone size reflect that table, while D and trimming were determined from the DNA. Here the sample has roughly 100,000 clones; approximately 90% occur a single time. The biggest ten clones account for around 20% of the sample.

CDR1 and CDR2 are read off the germline V gene as SGHTA and FQGNSA. Relative to germline, V is 5 bases shorter and J is 0 bases shorter, with 23 bases between their ends. From its cysteine to its phenylalanine, the CDR3 spans 18 amino acids. Of the read, only the CDR3 DNA is kept; its 54 bases are in frame from base 1. Overall study results and their limits: Only a single clinical trial cohort was studied, and what caused the repertoire differences, possibly disease activity or prior therapy, remained undefined. Baseline TCR diversity was reported to be lower in newly diagnosed patients than in healthy donors, and even lower in relapsed/refractory patients. Trial patients achieving complete response had baseline diversity similar to newly diagnosed patients, whereas partial responders and progressors had significantly lower diversity. By C4D1, a significant rise was seen in CD4+ TCR diversity but not in CD8+ TCR diversity (p=0.0027 vs p=0.16), and the rise was most apparent among complete responders (p=0.02). Lower diversity was seen in patients whose nivolumab began less than 1 year after ASCT, and these patients were left out of later analyses so that immune reconstitution would not confound the results.

In the paper's terms, the time point label means: cycle 4 day 1 (C4D1), after about 6 weeks of nivolumab. Every trial patient had relapsed following autologous stem cell transplantation, and prior brentuximab vedotin exposure was what differed among cohorts A, B and C. The trial cohort was composed of some 57 patients with relapsed/refractory classical Hodgkin lymphoma, for whom complete response, partial response or progressive disease was recorded as best overall response. Trial patients were treated with single-agent nivolumab in the multi-cohort phase II CheckMate 205 trial. An independent review committee assessed best overall response using the 2007 International Working Group response criteria. Trial PBMCs were collected just before the start of nivolumab (C1D1) and during therapy at cycle 2 day 1 and cycle 4 day 1. Peripheral blood was collected in 8 mL Vacutainer Cell Preparation Tubes, from which PBMCs were isolated by centrifugation and then cryopreserved.

The receptor comes from a human donor with classical Hodgkin lymphoma. The material was peripheral blood mononuclear cells (PBMCs), obtained before the fourth cycle of nivolumab. The chain is made from TRBV7-2 and TRBJ2-7, and perhaps TRBD2 as D gene, on 6 matching bases. The bases are TGTGCCAGCAGCACCCCGTCGCGAGGCGGGAAGGCCTCCTACGAGCAGTACTTC. It translates as CASSTPSRGGKASYEQYF.